Listed below are T cell receptor beta chains from one sample, sequenced in a study of cytomegalovirus exposure and HLA in healthy donors. Repertoires were generated with immunoSEQ multiplex PCR, while TCRdb's copy carries only in-frame clones and drops some. This sample has 70,000 or so clones; roughly four fifths occur once, and the top ten carry 1.9%. The sequenced sample consisted of PBMCs. The receptor set was obtained from a young man in good health and CMV-seronegative. The CDR3 runs from the conserved cysteine through the conserved F or W. The D gene is left open where the match is weak. The size of a clone is reported for some rows only, either as once, few or many, or as a class for expanded clones.

>TRBV5-8|TRBJ2-7|.|.
TGTGCCAGCAGCGCCCGGGACAACTACGAGCAGTACTTC
CASSARDNYEQYF
>TRBV6-1|TRBJ2-1|.|.
TGTGCCACCTGGAGGGTAGCCCCTAATGAGCAGTTCTTC
CATWRVAPNEQFF
>TRBV6-1|TRBJ1-5|.|.
TGTGCCAGCAGTGAGCCAGGGGTCGCCAGTCAGCCCCAGCATTTT
CASSEPGVASQPQHF
>TRBV9|TRBJ1-1|few|.
TGTGCCAGCAGCGTAGCTCCAGAGAACACTGAAGCTTTCTTT
CASSVAPENTEAFF
>TRBV5-1|TRBJ2-5|.|.
TGCGCCAGCAGCTTGGCGAGGGTGGAGACCCAGTACTTC
CASSLARVETQYF
>TRBV4-1|TRBJ2-7|.|TRBD1
TGCGCCAGCAGCCAAAATAGCCAGGGGGTCTCCTACGAGCAGTACTTC
CASSQNSQGVSYEQYF
>TRBV7-6|TRBJ1-2|.|.
TGTGCCAGCAGCTTAGTCCCAGGGCCGTATGGCTACACCTTC
CASSLVPGPYGYTF
>TRBV13|TRBJ2-3|.|.
TGTGCCAGCAGCTTAGTAGGGGGTAGTGTTACGCAGTATTTT
CASSLVGGSVTQYF
>TRBV27|TRBJ1-1|.|.
TGTGCCAGCAAAATGGGGGGGTGGGGCACTGAAGCTTTCTTT
CASKMGGWGTEAFF
>TRBV19|TRBJ2-7|.|.
TGTGCCAGTAGTTATGAGGACAGCTCCTACGAGCAGTACTTC
CASSYEDSSYEQYF
>TRBV2|TRBJ2-2|.|.
TGTGCCAGCAGGGAACAGGGACTCCCCGGGGAGCTGTTTTTT
CASREQGLPGELFF
>TRBV9|TRBJ2-6|.|.
TGTGCCAGCAGCGTAGAGGGGGGGCAGGTATCTGGGGCCAACGTCCTGACTTTC
CASSVEGGQVSGANVLTF
>TRBV6-5|TRBJ2-3|.|.
TGTGCCAGCAGTACACAATCTCAAAACACAGATACGCAGTATTTT
CASSTQSQNTDTQYF
>TRBV27|TRBJ2-3|.|TRBD1
TGTGCCAGCAGTCCGGACAGGGTTCGTAGAGATACGCAGTATTTT
CASSPDRVRRDTQYF
>TRBV5-5|TRBJ1-3|.|TRBD1
TGTGCCAGCAGCGGGGACAGGGTGTTTGGAAACACCATATATTTT
CASSGDRVFGNTIYF
>TRBV5-8|TRBJ2-3|.|TRBD1
TGTGCCAGCAGCTTGGATACAGGGGGCTCGGGTACGCAGTATTTT
CASSLDTGGSGTQYF
>TRBV7-6|TRBJ2-1|.|TRBD2
TGTGCCAGCAGCCCGCTAGCGGGGGCTCAGGGGAATGAGCAGTTCTTC
CASSPLAGAQGNEQFF
>TRBV13|TRBJ2-7|.|.
TGTGCCAGCAGCTCGGCGGGTTTCACCTACGAGCAGTACTTC
CASSSAGFTYEQYF
>TRBV4-3|TRBJ2-1|.|TRBD1
TGCGCCAGCAGCCAAGACCACTTTTGGACAGGGTCTAATGAGCAGTTCTTC
CASSQDHFWTGSNEQFF
>TRBV5-1|TRBJ2-3|.|TRBD2
TGCGCCAGCAGCTTGGGAGTTGGCATAGCGGGGGGGCCGTCAGATACGCAGTATTTT
CASSLGVGIAGGPSDTQYF
>TRBV5-1|TRBJ2-7|.|TRBD1
TGCGCCAGCAACTCCGGGACAGGGGCCGCCGAGCAGTACTTC
CASNSGTGAAEQYF
>TRBV27|TRBJ1-6|.|.
TGTGCCAGCAGGTCGTTTGATTCACCCCTCCACTTT
CASRSFDSPLHF
>TRBV10-1|TRBJ2-3|.|.
TGCGCCAGCGGGGGCAGCACAGATACGCAGTATTTT
CASGGSTDTQYF
>TRBV7-3|TRBJ1-1|.|.
TGTGCCAGCAGCTTAGGTCGGTTGAACACTGAAGCTTTCTTT
CASSLGRLNTEAFF
>TRBV28|TRBJ2-2|.|TRBD2
TGTGCCAGCAGTGATAGCGGGAGGGCCGCTGGGGAGCTGTTTTTT
CASSDSGRAAGELFF
>TRBV6-5|TRBJ1-2|.|.
TGTGCCAGCAGTTACCATTTCCGGGTTGGCTACACCTTC
CASSYHFRVGYTF
>TRBV4-1|TRBJ2-7|once|.
TGCGCCAGCAGCCAAGATGAGACTAGGGGGCTTTATTACGAGCAGTACTTC
CASSQDETRGLYYEQYF
>TRBV27|TRBJ2-7|.|.
TGTGCCAGCAGTTTAACGGGAGACCTCTACGAGCAGTACTTC
CASSLTGDLYEQYF
>TRBV15|TRBJ1-1|.|.
TGTGCCACCAGCAATTTACAGGGCAGGAAAACTGAAGCTTTCTTT
CATSNLQGRKTEAFF
>TRBV19|TRBJ2-3|few|TRBD1
TGTGCCAGTAGCTACGGGACAGGGGCCACAGATACGCAGTATTTT
CASSYGTGATDTQYF
>TRBV4-1|TRBJ1-4|.|.
TGCGCCAGCAGCCAAGGCTGGGCAGAATCAACAACTAATGAAAAACTGTTTTTT
CASSQGWAESTTNEKLFF
>TRBV7-3|TRBJ2-7|.|.
TGTGCCAGCAGCCCCCAACCCAGGGGCGAGCAGTACTTC
CASSPQPRGEQYF
>TRBV16|TRBJ2-6|.|.
TGTGCCAGCAGCCAATCGTATTCTTCTGGGGCCAACGTCCTGACTTTC
CASSQSYSSGANVLTF
>TRBV11-2|TRBJ2-6|.|TRBD1
TGTGCCAGCAGGCTTACTTTCGACAGGGTCCCTGGGGCCAACGTCCTGACTTTC
CASRLTFDRVPGANVLTF
>TRBV27|TRBJ2-1|.|.
TGTGCCAGCAGTCAACCCGGGGTGAGGATCAATGAGCAGTTCTTC
CASSQPGVRINEQFF
>TRBV4-1|TRBJ1-1|.|TRBD1
TGCGCCAGCAGCCGAACAGGGGGCATGAACACTGAAGCTTTCTTT
CASSRTGGMNTEAFF
>TRBV5-1|TRBJ1-2|.|.
TGCGCCAGCAGCGTATCCAGGGCCGGAGTCTATGGCTACACCTTC
CASSVSRAGVYGYTF
>TRBV6-5|TRBJ2-2|few|TRBD1
TGTGCCAGCAGCCTACAGGGGGAGACCGGGGAGCTGTTTTTT
CASSLQGETGELFF
>TRBV9|TRBJ2-1|.|.
TGTGCCAGCAGCGTAGGGGCGCTAAATGAGCAGTTCTTC
CASSVGALNEQFF
>TRBV9|TRBJ2-3|.|TRBD1
TGTGCCAGCAGCAGGGACAGCCGGCGCACAGATACGCAGTATTTT
CASSRDSRRTDTQYF
>TRBV20-1|TRBJ2-1|.|.
TGCAGTGCTTACTTGAATGAGCAGTTCTTC
CSAYLNEQFF
>TRBV5-4|TRBJ2-3|.|TRBD2
TGTGCCAGCAGCCGGGACTATTTCACAGATACGCAGTATTTT
CASSRDYFTDTQYF
>TRBV19|TRBJ1-5|.|.
TGTGCCAGTAGTATCCCTTCGCCAGGGGCCGGAAGCAATCAGCCCCAGCATTTT
CASSIPSPGAGSNQPQHF
>TRBV4-1|TRBJ1-5|.|TRBD1
TGCGCCAGCAGCCTCGTTCCAACAGGGGCCTTGAGCAATCAGCCCCAGCATTTT
CASSLVPTGALSNQPQHF
>TRBV5-5|TRBJ1-1|.|.
TGTGCCAGCGGTCTATTGTACACTGAAGCTTTCTTT
CASGLLYTEAFF
>TRBV5-4|TRBJ2-1|.|.
TGTGCCAGCAGCTTCGGGACACAAGGTCACAATGAGCAGTTCTTC
CASSFGTQGHNEQFF
>TRBV5-4|TRBJ2-7|.|TRBD1
TGTGCCACGAGGGACAGGGCGGGGTACGAGCAGTACTTC
CATRDRAGYEQYF
>TRBV28|TRBJ1-1|.|.
TGTGCCAGCAGCTACACCAGGGCGGCCACTGAAGCTTTCTTT
CASSYTRAATEAFF